The entry below describes one T cell receptor (beta chain). This entry comes from a study of blood T cell repertoires in COVID-19. As for the study in general: COVID-19 samples collected from the United States, Italy and Spain covered acute and convalescent phases. The cDNA or gDNA used as material had been derived from T cells, B-cell-depleted T cells, or PBMCs.

Authors' methods: Estimation of nucleated cell counts relied on the amplification of reference gene primers. Generated by immunoSEQ multiplex PCR, the TCRdb table keeps only in-frame clones and is missing some. V and J calls and clone size are given by that table; D and trimming were obtained from the DNA. Seen here are about 130,000 clones, about 80% observed once, and the top ten hold 37%. With V trimmed by 1 base and J by 3 bases, 18 bases remained unmatched. CDR3 length equals 19 residues. V usage is TRBV5-3 and J usage is TRBJ2-7, with TRBD1 matching over 8 bases. TRBV5-3 is given ORF status, its function remaining uncertain. The sequencing input was peripheral blood. The receptor was isolated from a middle-aged man with active or convalescent COVID-19. Written as DNA, the CDR3 is TGTGCCAGAAGCTTGACAACCAGGATCGGGACAGGTTTGCTCTACGAGCAGTACTTC. It translates to CARSLTTRIGTGLLYEQYF.